This T cell receptor beta chain was observed in a study of cytomegalovirus exposure and HLA in healthy donors. Study-wide results and limits: Later analysis reportedly placed an Asian-associated ancestry cluster below the roughly 680-donor mean in N-insertions. Among the most significant clusters, several appeared linked to common viral pathogens in a later analysis.

The CDR3 spans 17 residues. Per germline, CDR1 MNHEY and CDR2 SMNVEV (reference sequence). Trimming took 2 bases from V and 2 from J; bases not matched to a gene: 4. Points on this clone: Its antigen is as yet unknown.

Primers for the PCR totalled 60 Vbeta and 13 Jbeta. Sequencing was performed with immunoSEQ multiplex PCR; in TCRdb, only in-frame clones are kept and a portion is missing. The repertoire includes a few hundred thousand clones, about 77% of them detected once, and roughly 1.9% sits in the top ten. The sequence was collected from a woman in her 30s in good health and CMV-seronegative. Sequenced material: PBMCs. The chain employs TRBV27 and TRBJ2-1; the match to TRBD2 covers 12 bases. Written as DNA, the CDR3 is TGTGCCAGCAGTTTAGCTAGCGGGAGGGCCCCCTACAATGAGCAGTTCTTC. This translates into CASSLASGRAPYNEQFF.